The T cell receptor (beta chain) described here comes from a study of cytomegalovirus exposure and HLA in healthy donors. Study findings and constraints: There were a few CMV-associated chains whose specificity for CMV antigens was confirmed in vitro. Some highly shared sequence variants likely arose as a pipeline artifact. The study labeled fewer than 200 TCR beta chains cytomegalovirus-associated. The classifier reportedly diagnosed cytomegalovirus status with high sensitivity and specificity.

The PCR used 60 Vbeta and 13 Jbeta primers. Libraries were prepared by immunoSEQ multiplex PCR; TCRdb keeps only in-frame clonotypes and omits some of them. The table has some 130,000 clones, roughly 80% seen once; the top ten hold 2.5% to 3.5%. Between the trimmed V and J ends, which lost 0 bases and 5 bases, there was a span of 10 bases. Germline lookup yields CDR1 SGHNT and CDR2 YENEEA. This CDR3 region has 14 residues. To note about this clone: The antigen remains undetermined.

The source material was PBMCs. The chain links TRBV11-3 to TRBJ2-5; a weak D match, TRBD1 (6 bases). The receptor was derived from a man in his forties in good health and CMV-seronegative. The CDR3, as DNA: TGTGCCAGCAGCTTAGACGAGGGGGAGGAGACCCAGTACTTC. The encoded protein is CASSLDEGEETQYF. The full variable domain, completed using reference TRBV11-3 and TRBJ2-5, is EAGVVQSPRYKIIEKKQPVAFWCNPISGHNTLYWYLQNLGQGPELLIRYENEEAVDDSQLPKDRFSAERLKGVDSTLKIQPAELGDSAVYLCASSLDEGEETQYFGPGTRLLVL.